A single T cell receptor beta chain is shown here with its context. Its antigen is still unknown. Clones were sequenced by immunoSEQ multiplex PCR, and TCRdb holds only the in-frame ones, with some missing. The sample consists of some 2.4 million clones, more than 85% of them appearing once. The data are from a study of shared clonotypes between healthy human individuals. Study-wide results and caveats: Sorted-subset sequencing was shown by rarefaction to be incomplete despite large depth.

Germline CDR1 is LNHNV and CDR2 is YYDKDF (reference sequence). V shed 3 bases and J shed 1 base, with 18 bases lying between them. The CDR3 contains 17 residues. This TCR came from a young man in good health. Some clones in this sample may be carry-over from other donors' samples. This chain links TRBV15 with TRBJ2-5; perhaps D is TRBD1 or TRBD2 (5 bases each). Sequencing was performed on naive CD4+ T cells from PBMCs. Subset noted: CD45RA+ positively selected. The CDR3 bases are TGTGCCACCAGCAGGCCGGGGCAGGGTAGATCCCAAGAGACCCAGTACTTC. Translation: CATSRPGQGRSQETQYF.